These 5 T cell receptor beta chains originate from one sample sequenced in a study of T cells after yellow fever vaccination. TCRdb redid the calling of the 5' RACE reads with MiXCR, one entry per CDR3 protein. The table has about 170,000 distinct CDR3 sequences, about 11% seen once; the top ten hold about 38%. Sample: CD8+ T cells sorted from PBMCs, taken 15 days after the yellow fever booster vaccination. The origin of the receptors is a man aged 18 to 30 who received the YFV17D yellow fever vaccine.

This clonotype was observed a few times. J is TRBJ1-2 and V is TRBV6-6, with a tentative D call TRBD1 (6 bases). The ends were cut back, 2 bases at V and 4 bases at J, with 29 bases in the middle. The CDR3 consists of 20 residues. The germline gives CDR1 MNHNY, CDR2 SVGAGI (reference sequence). The CDR3 DNA reads as TGTGCCAGCAGTTACGGTCTAAGTCCGGGGGCCAGCGTAGGTAGCTATGGCTACACCTTC. It codes for CASSYGLSPGASVGSYGYTF.

This clonotype has a handful of counts. V gene TRBV5-1 combines with J gene TRBJ2-7, with D unclear. Germline CDR1 is SGHRS and CDR2 is YFSETQ. The ends were cut back, 0 bases at V and 3 bases at J, with 7 bases in the middle. This CDR3 is built from 13 residues. The CDR3 loop reads CASSLGLYYEQYF. The CDR3, as DNA: TGCGCCAGCAGCTTGGGCCTCTACTACGAGCAGTACTTC.

This clonotype was observed a few times. The chain recombines TRBV4-3 with TRBJ2-3; no clear D. Germline loops: CDR1 LGHNA, CDR2 YSLEER. CDR3 size: 16 residues. Trimming shortened V by 0 bases and J by 5 bases, and 15 bases separated the two germline ends. CDR3 in amino acids: CASSQDPLGRVDTQYF. The CDR3, as DNA: TGCGCCAGCAGCCAAGATCCCCTGGGAAGGGTAGATACGCAGTATTTT.

The gene calls are TRBV7-9 and TRBJ1-4, with 9 bases that match TRBD1. CDR1 is SEHNR, CDR2 FQNEAQ, per germline (reference sequence). With 5 bases clipped from V and 5 bases from J, the junction kept 12 bases outside the gene matches. This CDR3 is 17 amino acids long. The CDR3 DNA follows: TGTGCCAGCAGCCCCCCAAGGGGTGGACAGGGGAATGAAAAACTGTTTTTT. Translating gives CASSPPRGGQGNEKLFF.

In this sample, this clonotype turned up many times. CDR3 residues: CASTPGRENEKLFF. In DNA form, the CDR3 reads TGTGCCAGCACCCCGGGACGTGAGAATGAAAAACTGTTTTTT. The rearrangement uses TRBV6-2 or TRBV6-3 and TRBJ1-4; D is possibly TRBD1 (5 bases). The CDR3 covers 14 residues. CDR1 is MNHEY and CDR2 is SVGEGT in the germline V gene. Trimming stripped 7 bases from V and 5 bases from J, with 14 bases between.